The 23 T cell receptor beta chains below were found in one sample sequenced in a study of spatial heterogeneity in lung cancer. Study conclusions and caveats: Tracking of tumor mutation counts was seen in expanded intratumoral alpha and beta TCR counts.

Specified time point: sample taken at primary tumor resection. These receptors' antigens are unknown. Each CDR3 protein gets one entry after TCRdb re-called the 5' RACE reads with MiXCR. The sample gives 3,000 or so distinct CDR3 sequences, about 16% of which show up once; approximately 7.5% is in the top ten. Sequencing used lung tumor tissue, obtained at surgery. These receptors came from a male donor with early-stage non-small cell lung cancer.

The chain combines TRBV28 with TRBJ1-1; 7 bases map to TRBD1. Germline CDR1 reads MDHEN; CDR2 reads SYDVKM. The junction had 9 bases not matched to a gene; V was cut back by 7 bases and J by 10 bases. The CDR3 extends over 12 amino acids. This CDR3 reads CASIVRGEGAFF. In DNA, the CDR3 is TGTGCCAGCATTGTCAGGGGGGAGGGAGCTTTCTTT.

By sample fraction, this clonotype is large. This rearrangement joins TRBV12-3 or TRBV12-4 to TRBJ1-5; D unresolved. This CDR3 is 14 amino acids long. V was clipped by 6 bases and J by 0 bases, with 9 bases between them. CDR3 DNA: TGTGCCAGCAGCGGACTAAATAGCAATCAGCCCCAGCATTTT. It translates to CASSGLNSNQPQHF.

J is TRBJ1-1 and V is TRBV5-1; D is undetermined. The germline gives CDR1 SGHRS, CDR2 YFSETQ. The CDR3 consists of 15 residues. V was shortened by 0 bases and J by 1 base, with 10 bases between the two germline ends. The CDR3 loop reads CASSLVAGKNTEAFF. Here the CDR3 DNA reads TGCGCCAGCAGCTTGGTAGCGGGGAAGAACACTGAAGCTTTCTTT.

This chain connects TRBV5-5 to TRBJ2-3; 9 bases fit TRBD2. The CDR3 is made up of 16 amino acids. The V gene's germline CDR1 is SGHKS and CDR2 YYEKEE (reference sequence). Unmatched junction bases numbered 10, after V lost 3 bases and J lost 5 bases. This CDR3 is CASSSGASGMVDTQYF. The CDR3 DNA sequence: TGTGCCAGCAGCTCCGGTGCTAGCGGGATGGTAGATACGCAGTATTTT.

This clonotype is medium-sized within its sample. V gene TRBV7-9 combines with J gene TRBJ2-1; D is possibly TRBD1 (6 bases). This CDR3 has 16 amino acids. V was clipped by 4 bases and J by 1 base, with 14 bases between them. From germline, CDR1 is SEHNR and CDR2 FQNEAQ (reference sequence). The CDR3 coding sequence is TGTGCCAGCAGCTCAGGGACGGGACATTCCTACAATGAGCAGTTCTTC. It codes for CASSSGTGHSYNEQFF.

This clonotype occurred a few times. The chain links TRBV5-6 to TRBJ2-5, with 7 bases lining up with TRBD1. Per the germline V gene, CDR1 is SGHDT and CDR2 is YYEEEE. This CDR3 comprises 13 residues. J was trimmed by 9 bases and V by 4 bases; bases with no gene match: 9. CDR3 coding DNA: TGTGCCAGCAGCAAAGACAGGGTGGAGGCCCAGTACTTC. This translates into CASSKDRVEAQYF.

This clonotype showed up just a few times. The DNA for the CDR3 is TGTGCCAGCAGCCACGTTGGGGCCCCCCGCTCTGGGGCCAACGTCCTGACTTTC. Its protein product is CASSHVGAPRSGANVLTF. The chain combines TRBV6-6 with TRBJ2-6, with D possibly matching TRBD1 (5 bases). Germline lookup yields CDR1 MNHNY and CDR2 SVGAGI (reference sequence). The CDR3 is 18 residues long. The V end was cut by 6 bases, the J end by 0 bases, with 18 bases between.

The V gene is TRBV12-3 or TRBV12-4, the J gene TRBJ1-6, with 7 bases lining up with TRBD1. Trimming at V came to 4 bases and at J to 1 base, leaving 10 bases not matched to a gene. The CDR3 length is 18 residues. CDR3 protein: CASSYTGQELSYNSPLHF. DNA of the CDR3: TGTGCCAGCAGTTACACTGGACAGGAACTATCCTATAATTCACCCCTCCACTTT.

By share, this clonotype counts as medium-sized. The V call is TRBV28, the J call TRBJ2-4, with 9 bases identical to TRBD1. The germline V gene encodes CDR1 MDHEN and CDR2 SYDVKM. The CDR3 loop spans 16 amino acids. The J segment lost 1 base and the V segment lost 5 bases, leaving 6 bases of the junction unmatched. The CDR3 DNA follows: TGTGCCAGCAGTGCCCCCGGACAGGGGGCCAAAAACATTCAGTACTTC. Protein: CASSAPGQGAKNIQYF.

V gene TRBV29-1 combines with J gene TRBJ2-2; tentative D call: TRBD2 (5 bases). The germline CDR1 and CDR2 sequences are SQVTM and ANQGSEA. The CDR3 loop spans 15 amino acids. Trimming took 1 base from V and 0 from J, leaving 9 bases between them. CDR3 loop: CSVEAAGTNTGELFF. CDR3 bases: TGCAGCGTTGAAGCAGCCGGGACGAACACCGGGGAGCTGTTTTTT.

This clonotype has a handful of counts. The V gene is TRBV4-1, the J gene TRBJ1-3; D is undetermined. The CDR3 contains 14 residues. Trimming removed 4 bases from V and 0 bases from J, with 7 bases in between. Germline CDR1 MGHRA, CDR2 YSYEKL. Here the CDR3 DNA reads TGCGCCAGCAGCCCAACCTACTCTGGAAACACCATATATTTT. Translating gives CASSPTYSGNTIYF.

This clonotype qualifies as medium-sized. This sequence joins TRBV27 and TRBJ2-1; TRBD2 aligns across 13 bases. The V gene's germline CDR1 is MNHEY and CDR2 SMNVEV (reference sequence). The J segment lost 7 bases and the V segment lost 4 bases, leaving 7 bases of the junction unmatched. The CDR3 is 16 residues long. DNA of the CDR3: TGTGCCAGCAGTTACTGGACTAGCGGGGGAGGGAATGAGCAGTTCTTC. Translated: CASSYWTSGGGNEQFF.

The rearrangement uses TRBV12-3 or TRBV12-4 and TRBJ2-1; the D gene is possibly TRBD2 (5 bases). This CDR3 has 14 residues. Trimming left V 0 bases short and J 4 bases short, with 7 bases between. CDR3 sequence: CASSLAGVYNEQFF. CDR3 nucleotide sequence: TGTGCCAGCAGTTTAGCGGGAGTATACAATGAGCAGTTCTTC.

V gene TRBV2 combines with J gene TRBJ2-7; D might be TRBD2 (6 bases). The germline V gene encodes CDR1 SNHLY and CDR2 FYNNEI. The CDR3 length is 14 residues. Trimming shortened V by 1 base and J by 2 bases, and 9 bases separated the two germline ends. This chain's CDR3 is CASSEERAPYEQYF. The CDR3 DNA follows: TGTGCCAGCAGTGAAGAGCGGGCGCCCTACGAGCAGTACTTC.

In this sample, this clonotype is medium-sized. This chain uses TRBV4-1 with TRBJ1-6, with TRBD1 identical over 7 bases. Trimming took 4 bases from V and 6 from J; bases not matched to a gene: 6. The CDR3 loop spans 15 amino acids. Germline V gene sequence: CDR1 MGHRA, CDR2 YSYEKL. DNA of the CDR3: TGCGCCAGCAGCCCAGGGGGGGACGGTAATTCACCCCTCCACTTT. Its translation: CASSPGGDGNSPLHF.

This clonotype was seen a single time. The V gene is TRBV6-6, the J gene TRBJ2-1; 8 positions match TRBD1. With V trimmed by 2 bases and J by 10 bases, 10 bases remained unmatched. This CDR3 has 15 amino acids. Per the germline V gene, CDR1 is MNHNY and CDR2 is SVGAGI (reference sequence). For the CDR3, the DNA is TGTGCCAGCAGTTACCCCCAGGGGGCCTATGAAGAGCAGTTCTTC. Its translation: CASSYPQGAYEEQFF.

This clonotype counts as medium-sized. This chain joins TRBV28 and TRBJ1-6; D is possibly TRBD1 (6 bases). CDR3 length: 15 residues. The V end lost 6 bases, the J end lost 11 bases, and 20 bases lay between the germline ends. The germline gives CDR1 MDHEN, CDR2 SYDVKM. The CDR3 protein is CASRPTMGGAAPLHF. DNA for the CDR3: TGTGCCAGCAGACCTACCATGGGGGGCGCGGCACCCCTCCACTTT. The full variable domain, with the rest looked up from reference TRBV28 and TRBJ1-6, is DVKVTQSSRYLVKRTGEKVFLECVQDMDHENMFWYRQDPGLGLRLIYFSYDVKMKEKGDIPEGYSVSREKKERFSLILESASTNQTSMYLCASRPTMGGAAPLHFGNGTRLTVT.

This clonotype was seen once. The chain links TRBV29-1 to TRBJ2-6, with D hard to call. The CDR3 extends over 15 amino acids. Germline-derived CDR1 and CDR2 are SQVTM and ANQGSEA. Trimming pared 5 bases from V and 4 bases from J, leaving 15 bases between. This CDR3 is CSVKQEGRGANVLTF. The CDR3 DNA follows: TGCAGCGTTAAGCAGGAAGGCCGAGGGGCCAACGTCCTGACTTTC.

This clonotype is labeled as medium-sized. J is TRBJ2-6 and V is TRBV2; D call uncertain. Trimming shortened V by 6 bases and J by 1 base, and 4 bases separated the two germline ends. This CDR3 comprises 13 residues. Germline CDR1 SNHLY, CDR2 FYNNEI. CDR3 residues: CASRWSGANVLTF. The CDR3 bases are TGTGCCAGCAGGTGGTCTGGGGCCAACGTCCTGACTTTC.

The chain recombines TRBV27 with TRBJ1-5; D call uncertain. The CDR3 contains 14 residues. Germline V CDR1 and CDR2: MNHEY, SMNVEV (reference sequence). V was shortened by 7 bases and J by 1 base, with 11 bases between the two germline ends. The DNA of the CDR3 is TGTGCCAGCAATCCAATCTTGAGCAATCAGCCCCAGCATTTT. Amino acid sequence: CASNPILSNQPQHF.

The J gene is TRBJ2-3, the V gene TRBV28, with 7 bases fitting TRBD1. Looked up from germline, CDR1 is MDHEN and CDR2 is SYDVKM. Trimming at V came to 2 bases and at J to 2 bases, leaving 4 bases not matched to a gene. The CDR3 totals 15 residues. CDR3 region: CASSLRTGSTDTQYF. The CDR3 bases are TGTGCCAGCAGTTTAAGGACAGGATCCACAGATACGCAGTATTTT.

The V call is TRBV27, the J call TRBJ2-1, with D possibly being TRBD2 (6 bases). The CDR3 is 15 residues long. Trimming left V 11 bases short and J 10 bases short, with 27 bases between. Germline V CDR1 and CDR2: MNHEY, SMNVEV (reference sequence). CDR3 in amino acids: CAGPGPGEEKEEQFF. CDR3 DNA: TGTGCCGGCCCGGGGCCTGGGGAGGAAAAGGAGGAGCAGTTCTTC.

The chain has TRBV9 and TRBJ2-3, with TRBD2 identical over 7 bases. Germline lookup yields CDR1 SGDLS and CDR2 YYNGEE. The CDR3 spans 14 residues. The trim removed 2 bases at V and 4 bases at J, leaving 4 bases unmatched. The CDR3 here is CASSVRGSPDTQYF. The CDR3 nucleotides read TGTGCCAGCAGCGTCCGCGGGAGCCCAGATACGCAGTATTTT.